Below are 11 T cell receptor beta chains sequenced from a single sample in a study of cytomegalovirus exposure and HLA in healthy donors. Amplification used 60 Vbeta primers and 13 Jbeta primers. Sequenced by immunoSEQ multiplex PCR; TCRdb stores in-frame clones only, minus some. The sample includes under 200,000 clones, roughly 79% of them seen just once. Sequencing input: PBMCs. The source of these receptors is a man aged 30-40 years in good health and CMV-seronegative.

The chain uses TRBV27 and TRBJ2-7; TRBD1 is a possible D gene (5 bases). Germline V gene data show CDR1 as MNHEY and CDR2 as SMNVEV (reference sequence). The CDR3 has 12 residues. The germline V and J ends were trimmed by 5 bases and 5 bases, with 10 bases remaining between them. The CDR3 reads CASSTKGNEQYF. The CDR3 DNA sequence: TGTGCCAGCAGTACGAAGGGGAACGAGCAGTACTTC.

The genes are TRBV25-1 and TRBJ1-5, with a weak D call TRBD1 (5 bases). CDR3 length: 13 residues. In germline, CDR1 is MGHDK, CDR2 SYGVNS. V was clipped by 4 bases and J by 7 bases, with 11 bases between them. The CDR3 protein is CASSVGGEQPQHF. The CDR3 nucleotides are TGTGCCAGCAGTGTTGGGGGGGAGCAGCCCCAGCATTTT.

The chain recombines TRBV7-2 with TRBJ1-1; 7 bases agree with TRBD1. V trimming: 5 bases; J trimming: 4 bases; junction bases outside the gene matches: 4. Germline V gene lookup returns CDR1 SGHTA and CDR2 FQGNSA. CDR3 size: 13 residues. CDR3: CASSTDRVTEAFF. CDR3 bases: TGTGCCAGCAGCACCGACAGGGTCACTGAAGCTTTCTTT.

J is TRBJ2-1 and V is TRBV7-9, with TRBD2 identical over 9 bases. V gave up 1 base and J gave up 5 bases; unmatched junction bases: 6. CDR1 is SEHNR, CDR2 FQNEAQ, per germline (reference sequence). The CDR3 extends over 16 amino acids. The CDR3 DNA reads TGTGCCAGCAGCTTAGGGGCACCTAGCGGGGACAATGAGCAGTTCTTC. Residues: CASSLGAPSGDNEQFF.

The chain is built from TRBV4-1 and TRBJ2-7; TRBD2 matches 8 bases. This CDR3 region has 18 residues. The V gene end was trimmed by 0 bases and the J gene end by 1 base; junction bases not matched to a gene: 11. CDR1 and CDR2 from the germline V gene are MGHRA and YSYEKL. CDR3 DNA: TGCGCCAGCAGCCAAGATCGGGAGGGGGGGTTAATTTCCTACGAGCAGTACTTC. Protein sequence: CASSQDREGGLISYEQYF.

This clone was seen only once. The V and J genes are TRBV9 and TRBJ2-7; D is unclear. Germline V gene data show CDR1 as SGDLS and CDR2 as YYNGEE. Trimming took off 0 bases at V and 6 bases at J, with 10 bases between the two ends. The CDR3 covers 13 residues. CDR3 DNA: TGTGCCAGCAGCGTAGGATTGCCGGGCGAGCAGTACTTC. Its protein product is CASSVGLPGEQYF.

This clone was found a few times. This rearrangement joins TRBV10-3 to TRBJ1-3; 10 nucleotides align to TRBD1. Germline-derived CDR1 and CDR2 are ENHRY and SYGVKD. The CDR3 sequence is 16 residues long. The trim removed 6 bases at V and 3 bases at J, leaving 8 bases unmatched. For the CDR3, the DNA is TGTGCCATCAGCGCCGGGACAGGGGAAAATGGAAACACCATATATTTT. This translates into CAISAGTGENGNTIYF.

The chain joins TRBV28 to TRBJ1-4, with 12 bases aligning to TRBD1. There are 14 residues in the CDR3. V was clipped by 4 bases and J by 8 bases; unmatched bases: 2. CDR1 is MDHEN and CDR2 is SYDVKM in the germline V gene. CDR3 nucleotides: TGTGCCAGCAGTTCCGGGACAGGGGGCGAAAAACTGTTTTTT. Residues: CASSSGTGGEKLFF.

The genes are TRBV15 and TRBJ2-3; D remains unclear. This CDR3 has 15 amino acids. V dropped 5 bases and J dropped 0 bases, with 12 bases sitting between them. Germline CDR1 is LNHNV and CDR2 is YYDKDF (reference sequence). CDR3 nucleotides: TGTGCCACCAGCCCCCTAGGCGTCAGCACAGATACGCAGTATTTT. This codes for CATSPLGVSTDTQYF.

This clone has just a few counts. This chain links TRBV5-6 with TRBJ1-3; a possible D gene is TRBD1 (5 bases). The V and J ends lost 3 bases and 7 bases respectively, with 8 bases between them. Germline V gene sequence: CDR1 SGHDT, CDR2 YYEEEE. This CDR3 contains 12 residues. CDR3: CASSYGGNTIYF. CDR3 nucleotide sequence: TGTGCCAGCAGCTATGGGGGGAACACCATATATTTT.

This chain connects TRBV10-2 to TRBJ2-1; D ambiguous. This CDR3 region has 15 residues. Between the trimmed V and J ends, which lost 5 bases and 7 bases, there was a span of 18 bases. Germline CDR1 and CDR2: WSHSY and SAAADI. CDR3 in amino acids: CASSPRWAPENEQFF. CDR3 coding DNA: TGCGCCAGCAGTCCCCGGTGGGCCCCCGAAAATGAGCAGTTCTTC.